This TCR beta chain comes out of a study of T cell responses to AZD1222 COVID-19 vaccine. Study results and limitations: Clonal diversity was possibly underestimated, and the donors were mostly white British, with more females. Only after the peak T cell response were repertoires sampled. Nearly half of the spike-specific TCRs reportedly recognize variant regions that carry no mutations. Spike was spanned by vaccine-associated CD4 TCRs, with dominance at 160-218 and 743-854.

To note about this clone: Its antigen is not known.

V shed 3 bases and J shed 5 bases, with 14 bases lying between them. Germline CDR1 is MNHEY and CDR2 is SVGAGI. The CDR3 loop spans 14 amino acids. Measured with immunoSEQ multiplex PCR; TCRdb has only the in-frame clones, and not every one. In the table there are fewer than 200,000 clones, 85% to 90% of which are singletons. Source: peripheral blood, taken 28 days after the second dose of the MenACWY control vaccine. This sequence joins TRBV6-5 and TRBJ2-7; perhaps TRBD1 as D (5 bases). The origin of this receptor is an adult who received the MenACWY meningococcal vaccine as a control. This chain's CDR3 is CASSYAGRGNEQYF. DNA for the CDR3: TGTGCCAGCAGTTATGCAGGGCGCGGCAACGAGCAGTACTTC.